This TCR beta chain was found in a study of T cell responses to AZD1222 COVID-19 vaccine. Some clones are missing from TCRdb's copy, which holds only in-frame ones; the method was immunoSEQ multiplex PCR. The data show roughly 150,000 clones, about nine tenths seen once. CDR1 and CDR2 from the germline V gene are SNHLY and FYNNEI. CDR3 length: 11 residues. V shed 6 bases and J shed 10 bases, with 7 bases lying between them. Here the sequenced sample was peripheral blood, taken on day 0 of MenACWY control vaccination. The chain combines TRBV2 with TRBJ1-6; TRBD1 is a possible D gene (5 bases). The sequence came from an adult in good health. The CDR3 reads CASSGASPLHF. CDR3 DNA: TGTGCCAGCAGCGGGGCCTCACCCCTCCACTTT.